A selection of T cell receptor beta chains follows, all from one sample in a study of control samples from healthy donors and cancer patients. The table came from immunoSEQ multiplex PCR; TCRdb's copy has only in-frame clones and leaves some out. The sample yields 150,000 to 200,000 clones, roughly 91% seen once. Sequencing was performed on blood. The receptors derive from a woman aged 25 to 39 in good health. Each CDR3 is given with its conserved first and last residue. Each record gives: J gene, D gene, clone size, V gene, CDR3 length, CDR3 DNA, CDR3 protein. The D gene is left open where the match is weak. Some rows have no size entry. The others give once, few or many, or a class for an expanded clone.

j_gene: TRBJ1-5; d_gene: TRBD1; abundance: once; v_gene: TRBV12-3/TRBV12-4; len: 13; CDR3nt: TGTGCCAGCAGTCCACAGGGGTTGCAGCCCCAGCATTTT; CDR3aa: CASSPQGLQPQHF
j_gene: TRBJ2-1; d_gene: -; abundance: -; v_gene: TRBV28; len: 13; CDR3nt: TGTGCCAGCAGTTTAGGCGGGCGGGATGAGCAGTTCTTC; CDR3aa: CASSLGGRDEQFF
j_gene: TRBJ1-4; d_gene: -; abundance: -; v_gene: TRBV6-5; len: 15; CDR3nt: TGTGCCAGCAGCGCGACCGGAGCAACTAATGAAAAACTGTTTTTT; CDR3aa: CASSATGATNEKLFF
j_gene: TRBJ2-1; d_gene: -; abundance: -; v_gene: TRBV6-4; len: 14; CDR3nt: TGTGCCAGCAGCCGGGACTTGGACTACAATGAGCAGTTCTTC; CDR3aa: CASSRDLDYNEQFF
j_gene: TRBJ1-1; d_gene: -; abundance: -; v_gene: TRBV19; len: 15; CDR3nt: TGTGCCAGTCGCAGGGGACCGAACATGAACACTGAAGCTTTCTTT; CDR3aa: CASRRGPNMNTEAFF
j_gene: TRBJ2-2; d_gene: -; abundance: -; v_gene: TRBV18; len: 15; CDR3nt: TGTGCCAGCTCACCAGTCGGGAGTGACACCGGGGAGCTGTTTTTT; CDR3aa: CASSPVGSDTGELFF
j_gene: TRBJ2-1; d_gene: TRBD1; abundance: -; v_gene: TRBV5-1; len: 15; CDR3nt: TGCGCCAGCAGCACAGGACAGGGGTCCTACAATGAGCAGTTCTTC; CDR3aa: CASSTGQGSYNEQFF
j_gene: TRBJ2-1; d_gene: TRBD2; abundance: -; v_gene: TRBV24-1; len: 15; CDR3nt: TGTGCCACCAGCTCCGGACTAGCGGGAGTTAATGAGCAGTTCTTC; CDR3aa: CATSSGLAGVNEQFF
j_gene: TRBJ2-7; d_gene: -; abundance: -; v_gene: TRBV3-1/TRBV3-2; len: 13; CDR3nt: TGTGCCAGCAGCCAATGGAACGGGTACGAGCAGTACTTC; CDR3aa: CASSQWNGYEQYF
j_gene: TRBJ2-2; d_gene: TRBD2; abundance: -; v_gene: TRBV18; len: 15; CDR3nt: TGTGCCAGCTCGTTGACTAGCGGGAGTTCCGGGGAGCTGTTTTTT; CDR3aa: CASSLTSGSSGELFF
j_gene: TRBJ2-7; d_gene: TRBD2; abundance: once; v_gene: TRBV10-3; len: 13; CDR3nt: TGTGCCACCGGGACTAGCGGGGTTAACGAGCAGTACTTC; CDR3aa: CATGTSGVNEQYF
j_gene: TRBJ1-6; d_gene: TRBD1; abundance: once; v_gene: TRBV18; len: 15; CDR3nt: TGTGCCAGCTCAGCTCAGGGGGCGACGGATTCACCCCTCCACTTT; CDR3aa: CASSAQGATDSPLHF
j_gene: TRBJ1-2; d_gene: -; abundance: -; v_gene: TRBV9; len: 13; CDR3nt: TGTGCCAGCAGCGTAGTTCCAGAGTATGGCTACACCTTC; CDR3aa: CASSVVPEYGYTF
j_gene: TRBJ1-6; d_gene: TRBD1; abundance: -; v_gene: TRBV6-4; len: 15; CDR3nt: TGTGCCAGCAGTGTTTCGGGACAGGGCAATTCACCCCTCCACTTT; CDR3aa: CASSVSGQGNSPLHF
j_gene: TRBJ2-6; d_gene: -; abundance: once; v_gene: TRBV6-1; len: 15; CDR3nt: TGTGCCAGCAGTGAAGCCGACTCTGGGGCCAACGTCCTGACTTTC; CDR3aa: CASSEADSGANVLTF
j_gene: TRBJ2-1; d_gene: TRBD1; abundance: -; v_gene: TRBV27; len: 15; CDR3nt: TGTGCCAGCAGTTTCTCGGGACAGGGTGACAATGAGCAGTTCTTC; CDR3aa: CASSFSGQGDNEQFF
j_gene: TRBJ2-7; d_gene: TRBD2; abundance: -; v_gene: TRBV6-1; len: 15; CDR3nt: TGTGCCAGCAGAAGACTAGCGGGAGGATCCTACGAGCAGTACTTC; CDR3aa: CASRRLAGGSYEQYF
j_gene: TRBJ1-5; d_gene: TRBD1; abundance: -; v_gene: TRBV18; len: 14; CDR3nt: TGTGCCAGCTCACGTGGGACAGAGGGTCAGCCCCAGCATTTT; CDR3aa: CASSRGTEGQPQHF
j_gene: TRBJ1-5; d_gene: TRBD1; abundance: -; v_gene: TRBV7-9; len: 14; CDR3nt: TGTGCCAGCAGCTTAGCGACAGGGGGGCAGCCCCAGCATTTT; CDR3aa: CASSLATGGQPQHF
j_gene: TRBJ1-2; d_gene: -; abundance: once; v_gene: TRBV28; len: 13; CDR3nt: TGTGCCAGCAGCCCTACACAGGGACGGGGCTACACCTTC; CDR3aa: CASSPTQGRGYTF
j_gene: TRBJ2-4; d_gene: TRBD1; abundance: -; v_gene: TRBV5-1; len: 14; CDR3nt: TGCGCCAGCAGCGCCGGGACAGGGGGCGACATTCAGTACTTC; CDR3aa: CASSAGTGGDIQYF
j_gene: TRBJ2-3; d_gene: -; abundance: -; v_gene: TRBV7-2; len: 15; CDR3nt: TGTGCCAGCAGCTTAGTGGGGACTAGCACAGATACGCAGTATTTT; CDR3aa: CASSLVGTSTDTQYF
j_gene: TRBJ1-1; d_gene: TRBD1; abundance: once; v_gene: TRBV28; len: 15; CDR3nt: TGTGCCAGCAGTCCCCCCGACAGGGGGCCCACTGAAGCTTTCTTT; CDR3aa: CASSPPDRGPTEAFF
j_gene: TRBJ1-2; d_gene: -; abundance: -; v_gene: TRBV28; len: 12; CDR3nt: TGTGCCAGCAGTTTCGGGGCTAAGGGCTACACCTTC; CDR3aa: CASSFGAKGYTF
j_gene: TRBJ1-1; d_gene: -; abundance: -; v_gene: TRBV9; len: 15; CDR3nt: TGTGCCAGCAGCGTAGTACCGGGGAGGGACACTGAAGCTTTCTTT; CDR3aa: CASSVVPGRDTEAFF
j_gene: TRBJ1-6; d_gene: -; abundance: -; v_gene: TRBV6-2/TRBV6-3; len: 14; CDR3nt: TGTGCCAGCAGTTACATGGCAGATAATTCACCCCTCCACTTT; CDR3aa: CASSYMADNSPLHF
j_gene: TRBJ1-1; d_gene: TRBD1; abundance: once; v_gene: TRBV9; len: 16; CDR3nt: TGTGCCAGCAGCGTAGTCCCCGGGACAGGTTACACTGAAGCTTTCTTT; CDR3aa: CASSVVPGTGYTEAFF
j_gene: TRBJ1-1; d_gene: -; abundance: -; v_gene: TRBV18; len: 14; CDR3nt: TGTGCCAGCTCAATGGGACATCAGAACACTGAAGCTTTCTTT; CDR3aa: CASSMGHQNTEAFF
j_gene: TRBJ1-1; d_gene: TRBD1; abundance: once; v_gene: TRBV7-3; len: 15; CDR3nt: TGTGCCAGCAGCTTACAGGGGACAGTGAACACTGAAGCTTTCTTT; CDR3aa: CASSLQGTVNTEAFF
j_gene: TRBJ2-7; d_gene: TRBD2; abundance: -; v_gene: TRBV6-2/TRBV6-3; len: 13; CDR3nt: TGTGCCAGCAGTCCGCGGACTAGTGACGAGCAGTACTTC; CDR3aa: CASSPRTSDEQYF
j_gene: TRBJ1-1; d_gene: -; abundance: -; v_gene: TRBV6-4; len: 13; CDR3nt: TGTGCCAGCAGCAGACAGGCGGACACTGAAGCTTTCTTT; CDR3aa: CASSRQADTEAFF
j_gene: TRBJ2-1; d_gene: -; abundance: -; v_gene: TRBV2; len: 12; CDR3nt: TGTGCCAGCAGTGAATCGGGGAATGAGCAGTTCTTC; CDR3aa: CASSESGNEQFF
j_gene: TRBJ1-4; d_gene: -; abundance: -; v_gene: TRBV5-4; len: 14; CDR3nt: TGTGCCAGCAGCAATGACAGGAGTAATGAAAAACTGTTTTTT; CDR3aa: CASSNDRSNEKLFF
j_gene: TRBJ1-6; d_gene: TRBD1; abundance: -; v_gene: TRBV18; len: 16; CDR3nt: TGTGCCAGCTCACGACAGGGGATCGGGTATAATTCACCCCTCCACTTT; CDR3aa: CASSRQGIGYNSPLHF
j_gene: TRBJ2-2; d_gene: -; abundance: -; v_gene: TRBV6-6; len: 15; CDR3nt: TGTGCCAGCAGTTACAGGAGGGAGAACACCGGGGAGCTGTTTTTT; CDR3aa: CASSYRRENTGELFF
j_gene: TRBJ1-6; d_gene: -; abundance: -; v_gene: TRBV6-5; len: 16; CDR3nt: TGTGCCAGCAGTTACTCGAAACAGGGAACAAATTCACCCCTCCACTTT; CDR3aa: CASSYSKQGTNSPLHF
j_gene: TRBJ1-2; d_gene: TRBD1; abundance: once; v_gene: TRBV4-1; len: 13; CDR3nt: TGCGCCAGCAGCGGACAGGGTGGCTATGGCTACACCTTC; CDR3aa: CASSGQGGYGYTF
j_gene: TRBJ1-2; d_gene: TRBD1; abundance: few; v_gene: TRBV7-8; len: 14; CDR3nt: TGTGCCAGCAGCTTAGCGGGACAGGGGTTTGGCTACACCTTC; CDR3aa: CASSLAGQGFGYTF